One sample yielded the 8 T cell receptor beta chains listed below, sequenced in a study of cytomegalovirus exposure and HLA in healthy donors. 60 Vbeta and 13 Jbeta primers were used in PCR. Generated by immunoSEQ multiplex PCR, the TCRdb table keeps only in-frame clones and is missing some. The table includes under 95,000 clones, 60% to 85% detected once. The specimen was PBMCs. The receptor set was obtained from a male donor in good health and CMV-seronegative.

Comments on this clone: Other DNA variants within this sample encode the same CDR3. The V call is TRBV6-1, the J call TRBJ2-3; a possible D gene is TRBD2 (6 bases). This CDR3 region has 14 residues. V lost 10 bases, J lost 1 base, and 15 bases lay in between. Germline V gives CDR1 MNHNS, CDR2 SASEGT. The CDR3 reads CATAGTGGTDTQYF. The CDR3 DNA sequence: TGTGCCACCGCCGGGACGGGGGGCACAGATACGCAGTATTTT.

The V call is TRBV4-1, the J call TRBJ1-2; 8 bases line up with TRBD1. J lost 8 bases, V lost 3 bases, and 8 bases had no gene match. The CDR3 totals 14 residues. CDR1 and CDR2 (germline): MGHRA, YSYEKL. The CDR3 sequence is CASSHRQGWGGYTF. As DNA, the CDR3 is TGCGCCAGCAGCCACCGACAGGGGTGGGGAGGCTACACCTTC.

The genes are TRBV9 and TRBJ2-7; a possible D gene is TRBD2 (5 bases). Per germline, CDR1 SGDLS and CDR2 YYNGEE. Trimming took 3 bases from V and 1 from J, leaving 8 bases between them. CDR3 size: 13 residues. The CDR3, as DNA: TGTGCCAGCAGCGGAGCGGATTCCTACGAGCAGTACTTC. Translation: CASSGADSYEQYF.

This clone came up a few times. Here the CDR3 DNA reads TGTGCCAGCAGCCTTATGGTGGGCGGGGGGGCCGGTGAGCAGTTCTTC. As protein: CASSLMVGGGAGEQFF. This rearrangement joins TRBV9 to TRBJ2-1; 9 bases are shared with TRBD2. V was pared by 4 bases and J by 9 bases, with 14 bases of the junction left unmatched. CDR1 and CDR2 from the germline V gene are SGDLS and YYNGEE. The length of the CDR3 is 16 residues.

The CDR3 nucleotides read TGTGCCAGCAGCTTGGGACAGGGGCCCTACAATGAGCAGTTCTTC. This encodes CASSLGQGPYNEQFF. This sequence joins TRBV5-5 and TRBJ2-1, with 8 bases aligning to TRBD1. The CDR3 spans 15 residues. J lost 2 bases, V lost 0 bases, and 1 base had no gene match. CDR1 SGHKS and CDR2 YYEKEE come from the germline V gene (reference sequence).

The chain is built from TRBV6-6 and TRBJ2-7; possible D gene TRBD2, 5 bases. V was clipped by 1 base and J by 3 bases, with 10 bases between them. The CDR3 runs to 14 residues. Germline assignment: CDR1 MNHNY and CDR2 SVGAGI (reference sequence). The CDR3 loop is CASSYFPGSYEQYF. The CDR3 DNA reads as TGTGCCAGCAGTTACTTCCCGGGGAGCTACGAGCAGTACTTC.

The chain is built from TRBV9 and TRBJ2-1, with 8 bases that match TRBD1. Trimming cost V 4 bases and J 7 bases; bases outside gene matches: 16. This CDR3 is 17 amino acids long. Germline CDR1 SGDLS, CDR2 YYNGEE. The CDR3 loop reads CASSTQQGVGLQNEQFF. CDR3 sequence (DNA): TGTGCCAGCAGCACCCAACAGGGGGTGGGTCTGCAGAATGAGCAGTTCTTC.

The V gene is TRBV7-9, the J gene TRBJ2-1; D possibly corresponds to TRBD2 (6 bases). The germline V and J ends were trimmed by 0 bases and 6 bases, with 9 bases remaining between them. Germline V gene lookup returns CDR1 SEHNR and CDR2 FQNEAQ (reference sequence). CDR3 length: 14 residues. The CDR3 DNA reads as TGTGCCAGCAGCTTAGCGGGAGGTCGCAATGAGCAGTTCTTC. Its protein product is CASSLAGGRNEQFF.